This is a list of T cell receptor beta chains from one sample in a study of blood T cells in healthy people across ages. MiXCR was run by TCRdb on the 5' RACE reads, yielding one entry per CDR3 protein. Among about 680,000 distinct CDR3 sequences listed, around 45% were seen once. Sequenced: blood. The receptors stem from a woman aged 55 to 70 in good health. CDR3s include the opening cysteine and the closing phenylalanine or tryptophan. Fields, in order: D gene, V gene, CDR3 length, J gene, CDR3 protein. The D gene is left open where the match is weak.

D: NA
V: TRBV6-1
length: 17
J: NA
CDR3: CASSPTRRVWGLGEQYF

D: TRBD2
V: TRBV7-9
length: 13
J: TRBJ2-1
CDR3: CASSPGTTGEQFF

D: NA
V: TRBV2
length: 15
J: TRBJ2-7
CDR3: CASSLEGGGPNEQYF

D: TRBD1
V: TRBV10-3
length: 15
J: TRBJ2-3
CDR3: CAIGGQGGIGDTQYF

D: NA
V: TRBV14
length: 16
J: TRBJ2-4
CDR3: CASSQDTRLAKNIQYF

D: TRBD1
V: TRBV27
length: 13
J: TRBJ2-5
CDR3: CASSKQGRETQYF

D: NA
V: TRBV4-3
length: 15
J: TRBJ1-1
CDR3: CASSQVKDSGTEAFF

D: NA
V: TRBV15
length: 16
J: TRBJ2-3
CDR3: CATSIRVGASTDTQYF

D: NA
V: TRBV7-2
length: 16
J: TRBJ2-4
CDR3: CASSLDFSQGSHIQYF

D: NA
V: TRBV12-3/TRBV12-4
length: 15
J: TRBJ2-3
CDR3: CASSSSQEGTDTQYF

D: TRBD1
V: TRBV20-1
length: 17
J: TRBJ1-4
CDR3: CSAGGGQGRSTNEKLFF

D: NA
V: TRBV10-3
length: 14
J: TRBJ2-5
CDR3: CAISAGQLQETQYF

D: TRBD1
V: TRBV7-9
length: 14
J: TRBJ2-7
CDR3: CASSPRQGVNEQYF

D: TRBD2
V: TRBV28
length: 12
J: TRBJ2-5
CDR3: CASRKAGAQQYF

D: TRBD1
V: TRBV20-1
length: 22
J: TRBJ2-1
CDR3: CSASFEDRGLVSALSSYNEQFF

D: TRBD2
V: TRBV20-1
length: 14
J: TRBJ2-3
CDR3: CSASLAGVKDTQYF

D: TRBD2
V: TRBV6-2/TRBV6-3
length: 17
J: TRBJ2-2
CDR3: CASSYQAGGRDTGELFF